What follows describes a single T cell receptor beta chain. This clone is a singleton in its sample. The specificity of this receptor is unknown. Per-nucleotide qualities are absent, and no much larger clonotype sits a single base away. The CDR3 sequence holds 15 residues, the cysteine and phenylalanine included. The retained sequence is limited to the CDR3, 45 bases, with the frame set at the first base. Reading the germline V gene gives CDR1 SGHTS and CDR2 YDEGEE. Unmatched junction bases come to 7, with V trimmed by 2 bases and J by 6 bases. TCRbeta CDR3 regions were amplified from genomic DNA by means of the immunoSEQ Assay, a bias-controlled multiplex PCR. The study's own analysis went as follows. The number of nucleated cells in each sample was estimated by amplification of reference gene primers within the assay. Sequence reads were collapsed and filtered to measure the absolute abundance of every unique TCRbeta CDR3 rearrangement. Productive Simpson clonality was computed per sample as the square root of Simpson's diversity index over productive rearrangements. Imported from immuneACCESS, the table was reduced by TCRdb to in-frame sequences with V and J called. These copies leave out some clones; in studies compared against another copy, an unresolved V gene accounts for under half, and the cause of the remainder is not known. V and J calls and clone size are given by that table; D and trimming were obtained from the DNA. The sample data list 320,000 or so clones, and 80% to 90% of these were observed just once. The ten largest clones take up about 5% of the sample.

The entry originates in a study of blood T cell repertoires in COVID-19 (dated by TCRdb to 2018 to 2020). For context, the study as a whole: The collaborator samples originated in the United States, Italy and Spain and spanned the acute and convalescent phases of COVID-19. The material from the prospective study consisted of cDNA or gDNA derived from T cells, B-cell-depleted T cells, or PBMCs. Subjects who had been exposed to COVID-19, were actively infected with it, or had recovered from it provided the deeply sampled blood TCRbeta repertoires that made up the dataset. The repertoires were released in a freely available public database intended as a resource for research on the immune response to SARS-CoV-2. The samples were drawn from the first 160 participants of the ongoing ImmuneRACE study and from over 950 subjects provided by 6 global collaborators. Sample metadata almost always included a de-identified subject ID, COVID-19 status, age in years and sex. HLA class I and class II types, where available, came from metadata supplied by the sample provider rather than from assay-based typing.

In the prospective study, participants were about 18 to 95 years old, resided in approximately 25 geographic areas of the United States, and were enrolled through a virtual design. In the prospective study, cohorts were assigned on the basis of participant-reported clinical history obtained from a screening survey and a study questionnaire. For ImmuneRACE Cohort 3, a participant was defined as recovered based on two consecutive negative NP/OP PCR tests, clearance by a healthcare professional, or resolution of symptoms. In the prospective study, whole blood, serum and a nasopharyngeal or oropharyngeal swab were collected from each participant by mobile phlebotomists. Over a roughly two-month period, participants in the prospective study had the option of providing additional blood draws and questionnaires. Before DNA extraction, prospective study blood samples were shipped either frozen or at room temperature.

Overall results and qualifications from the work: The quantity of clinical and demographic metadata differed by source and by participant and was supplied without curation.

The material sequenced was PBMCs or T cells enriched from blood (not recorded which). This TCR was recovered from a man aged 25 to 40 who had recovered from COVID-19. The rearrangement joined TRBV5-8 to TRBJ2-2; 7 nucleotides in the junction match TRBD2. The CDR3 loop reads CASSLLRGRAGELFF. The nucleotide sequence reads as follows: TGTGCCAGCAGCTTATTGCGAGGGAGGGCCGGGGAGCTGTTTTTT.